Here is one T cell receptor (beta chain) with its context. As yet, its antigen is unknown. This sample was included in a study of CD8 T cells in ankylosing spondylitis. TCRdb re-derived calls from the 5' RACE reads in MiXCR, one entry per CDR3 protein. The sample lists around 450,000 distinct CDR3 sequences, roughly 26% seen once, with over 0.8% in the top ten. General study results and limits: Fewer than 10 highly homologous variants formed a TCR beta motif that appeared characteristic of ankylosing spondylitis blood.

The sequence came from a male donor with ankylosing spondylitis. The specimen sequenced was blood, either unsorted or a sorted T cell fraction (not recorded which).

CDR3 in DNA: TGTGCCAGCAGTTCCGGACCCGACAATGAGCAGTTCTTC. It specifies CASSSGPDNEQFF. The chain uses TRBV7-2 and TRBJ2-1, with D uncertain. In germline, CDR1 is SGHTA, CDR2 FQGNSA. Trimming removed 6 bases at V and 5 bases at J, with 11 bases between. The CDR3 sequence is 13 residues long.